Shown below are 18 T cell receptor beta chains from a single sample sequenced in a study of T cell repertoires in cytomegalovirus infection. TCRdb reprocessed the reads via MiXCR and lists one record per CDR3 protein. In the table there are nearly 700,000 distinct CDR3 sequences, around 32% of which are singletons. These receptors are not linked to any known antigen. The source material was cultured PBMCs, sampled from culture after CMV antigen stimulation. The receptor set was obtained from a human donor in good health (CMV status not recorded). Some clones in this sample may be carry-over from other donors' samples.

In its sample, this clonotype was seen many times. The chain carries TRBV7-2 and TRBJ2-7; TRBD2 matches at 7 bases. Trimming removed 3 bases from V and 2 bases from J; junction bases left unmatched: 4. Germline values: CDR1 SGHTA, CDR2 FQGNSA. The CDR3 length is 14 residues. CDR3 bases: TGTGCCAGCAGCTTCGGCGGGGGAGCCTACGAGCAGTACTTC. It is translated as CASSFGGGAYEQYF.

This clonotype was observed a single time. The chain employs TRBV20-1 and TRBJ2-1, with D maybe TRBD2 (6 bases). From germline, CDR1 is DFQATT and CDR2 SNEGSKA (reference sequence). Trimming removed 2 bases at V and 7 bases at J, with 15 bases between. CDR3 length: 14 amino acids. In DNA form, the CDR3 reads TGCAGTGCTAGACCACGGGACTGGGTTAATGAGCAGTTCTTC. This codes for CSARPRDWVNEQFF.

This clonotype was observed many times. This chain links TRBV7-2 with TRBJ1-6; 8 bases match TRBD1. The V gene's germline CDR1 is SGHTA and CDR2 FQGNSA. The CDR3 loop spans 15 amino acids. Germline trimming cut 2 bases from V and 6 bases from J; bases unmatched to any gene: 3. CDR3 sequence: CASSLRTGGNSPLHF. CDR3 DNA: TGTGCCAGCAGCTTACGCACAGGGGGTAATTCACCCCTCCACTTT.

The V and J genes are TRBV20-1 and TRBJ2-7; 7 bases match TRBD2. The CDR3 sequence is 15 residues long. Germline trimming cut 6 bases from V and 4 bases from J; bases unmatched to any gene: 15. Per the germline V gene, CDR1 is DFQATT and CDR2 is SNEGSKA (reference sequence). CDR3 region: CSAHEMGGMQYEQYF. As DNA, the CDR3 is TGCAGTGCCCACGAAATGGGGGGGATGCAGTACGAGCAGTACTTC.

This clonotype was detected a few times. The chain links TRBV6-2 or TRBV6-3 to TRBJ2-7; 7 bases fit TRBD2. Germline CDR1 reads MNHEY; CDR2 reads SVGEGT. This CDR3 is built from 16 residues. With 6 bases clipped from V and 0 bases from J, the junction kept 11 bases outside the gene matches. CDR3 sequence: CASSPRRSGPSYEQYF. The CDR3 DNA sequence: TGTGCCAGCAGCCCACGGCGTAGCGGGCCCTCCTACGAGCAGTACTTC.

This chain links TRBV7-6 with TRBJ1-5; D remains unclear. From germline, CDR1 is SGHVS and CDR2 FNYEAQ. This CDR3 contains 15 residues. V gave up 5 bases and J gave up 0 bases, with 11 bases separating them. CDR3 protein: CASSRLDGSNQPQHF. The DNA for the CDR3 is TGTGCCAGCAGCCGCCTGGACGGTAGCAATCAGCCCCAGCATTTT.

This chain joins TRBV3-1 and TRBJ1-1; tentatively, D is TRBD1 (5 bases). Trimming removed 3 bases at V and 7 bases at J, with 15 bases between. The CDR3 sequence is 14 residues long. The germline V gene encodes CDR1 LGHDT and CDR2 YNNKEL (reference sequence). The DNA for the CDR3 is TGTGCCAGCAGCCAGGGACCAGCCTCCCTTGAAGCTTTCTTT. As protein: CASSQGPASLEAFF.

The chain uses TRBV10-3 and TRBJ1-1; a weak D match, TRBD1 (5 bases). V lost 7 bases and J 0 bases, leaving 9 bases between the germline ends. Germline V CDR1 and CDR2: ENHRY, SYGVKD. This CDR3 region has 13 residues. The CDR3 DNA reads TGTGCCATCAATTCAGGGATGAACACTGAAGCTTTCTTT. It is translated as CAINSGMNTEAFF.

This clonotype was recorded once. This CDR3 is missing its conserved last phenylalanine or tryptophan, likely due to a read error. V gene TRBV7-6 combines with J gene TRBJ2-7, with a possible D match to TRBD2 (5 bases). The germline V gene has CDR1 SGHVS and CDR2 FNYEAQ. This CDR3 has 14 amino acids. Trimming took off 5 bases at V and 2 bases at J, with 13 bases between the two ends. CDR3 sequence: CASSPSGNPYEQYC. CDR3 in DNA: TGTGCCAGCAGCCCAAGCGGAAACCCCTACGAGCAGTACTGC.

The J gene is TRBJ2-2, the V gene TRBV7-8; D gene uncertain. Trimming left V 0 bases short and J 6 bases short, with 11 bases between. The germline V gene encodes CDR1 SGHVS and CDR2 FQNEAQ. The CDR3 is 15 residues long. The CDR3 here is CASSLARFWAGELFF. The DNA of the CDR3 is TGTGCCAGCAGCTTAGCGCGTTTTTGGGCCGGGGAGCTGTTTTTT.

This rearrangement joins TRBV4-3 to TRBJ2-3; D call uncertain. Trimming left V 1 base short and J 6 bases short, with 5 bases between. From germline, CDR1 is LGHNA and CDR2 YSLEER. This CDR3 is built from 12 residues. The CDR3 DNA reads as TGCGCCAGCAGCCAAGGATGGGATACGCAGTATTTT. The encoded protein is CASSQGWDTQYF.

V is TRBV10-3 and J is TRBJ2-3; TRBD2 matches at 10 bases. This CDR3 has 15 amino acids. V dropped 4 bases and J dropped 9; count of bases not matched to a gene: 10. Germline V gene lookup returns CDR1 ENHRY and CDR2 SYGVKD. The CDR3 nucleotides are TGTGCCATCAGTGCCCCTAGCGGGGGTCCCTGGACGCAGTATTTT. This codes for CAISAPSGGPWTQYF.

The rearrangement joins TRBV4-1 to TRBJ2-7; 10 bases fit TRBD2. Trimming cost V 3 bases and J 5 bases; bases outside gene matches: 7. This CDR3 has 15 residues. Germline CDR1 reads MGHRA; CDR2 reads YSYEKL. The CDR3 is CASSQGSGRFHEQYF. In DNA, the CDR3 is TGCGCCAGCAGCCAGGGTAGCGGGAGGTTCCACGAGCAGTACTTC.

This clonotype was found many times. CDR3 sequence reads: CASSPVGFGYTF. For the CDR3, the DNA is TGTGCCAGCAGCCCCGTTGGTTTTGGCTACACCTTC. This rearrangement joins TRBV7-2 to TRBJ1-2; the D is unclear. Germline V gene data show CDR1 as SGHTA and CDR2 as FQGNSA. CDR3 length: 12 amino acids. Trimming took off 5 bases at V and 7 bases at J, with 11 bases between the two ends.

The J gene is TRBJ1-1, the V gene TRBV6-1; D is ambiguous. V lost 3 bases, J lost 1 base, and 3 bases lay in between. The CDR3 length is 12 residues. Germline V gene lookup returns CDR1 MNHNS and CDR2 SASEGT. CDR3 residues: CASSDPNTEAFF. The CDR3 DNA reads as TGTGCCAGCAGTGATCCGAACACTGAAGCTTTCTTT.

The rearrangement joins TRBV12-3 or TRBV12-4 to TRBJ1-1; TRBD1 matches 12 bases. The CDR3 is made up of 14 amino acids. V trimming: 5 bases; J trimming: 4 bases; junction bases outside the gene matches: 2. This chain's CDR3 is CASSTGQGATEAFF. CDR3 sequence (DNA): TGTGCCAGCAGTACGGGACAGGGGGCCACTGAAGCTTTCTTT.

J is TRBJ1-1 and V is TRBV20-1, with a tentative D call TRBD1 (5 bases). From germline, CDR1 is DFQATT and CDR2 SNEGSKA (reference sequence). The CDR3 is made up of 14 amino acids. DNA of the CDR3: TGCAGGGAGGGCCAGGGCTTATTAAACACTGAAGCTTTCTTT. This gives the protein CREGQGLLNTEAFF.

The V gene is TRBV5-1, the J gene TRBJ2-1; 8 bases are a match to TRBD1. The V gene end was trimmed by 2 bases and the J gene end by 6 bases; junction bases not matched to a gene: 4. Per the germline V gene, CDR1 is SGHRS and CDR2 is YFSETQ. This CDR3 is 14 amino acids long. CDR3 in DNA: TGCGCCAGCAGCTTCCAGGGGGCGCGCAATGAGCAGTTCTTC. Amino acids: CASSFQGARNEQFF.